This TCR beta chain was documented in a study of OX40 agonist ivuxolimab in advanced cancers. Looking at the study overall: Ivuxolimab was a fully human IgG2 agonistic monoclonal antibody targeting the costimulatory receptor OX40 (CD134). Partial responses occurred in three dose-escalation patients, of whom one had hepatocellular carcinoma and two had cutaneous melanoma. Peripheral TCRbeta sequencing aimed to test whether ivuxolimab altered TCR sequence diversity and caused clonal T-cell expansion. Intravenous ivuxolimab was administered to patients every 2 weeks at six dose levels: 0.01, 0.1, 0.3, 1.5, 3 and 10 mg/kg. The dose-escalation cohort was about 86% male with a mean age of around 64 years, ranging from roughly 23 to 80. Among the roughly 50 dose-escalation patients, about 20 had hepatocellular carcinoma, roughly 15 melanoma, 9 renal cell carcinoma and 9 head and neck cancer. Prior anti-PD-1, anti-PD-L1 or anti-CTLA-4 therapy was permitted, and checkpoint inhibitors had been received by about 37% of dose-escalation patients. The paper covers the monotherapy dose-escalation part of the phase I ivuxolimab trial, which included N ≈ 50 patients.

CDR1 and CDR2 are drawn from the germline V gene (reference sequence): MNHEY, SMNVEV. The junction carries 13 bases between V and J, which are trimmed by 4 bases and 1 base respectively. The cysteine opens and the phenylalanine closes a CDR3 of 15 amino acids. Only the CDR3 portion is preserved as DNA: 45 bases, with reading frame beginning at the first base. Comments on this clone: Its binding antigen is unknown. No quality values exist for individual bases; no much larger clone is one base distant.

Genomic DNA was extracted from sorted cells for sequencing of the TCRbeta CDR3 region. TCRbeta CDR3 regions were sequenced using the immunoSEQ Assay. As stored in TCRdb, this immuneACCESS dataset retains in-frame rearrangements with V and J assigned. A fraction of the clones does not appear; measured against another copy, unresolved V genes explain less than half of the discrepancy, and the remainder lacks a known reason. This sample gives 26,000 or so clones in total; 70% to 90% of them show up just once. Of the sample, roughly a fifth is held by the ten largest clones. The trial excluded patients who had a history of autoimmune disease or were on systemic immunosuppression. Peripheral blood for TCR sequencing was drawn from every dose cohort at baseline, at cycle 4 day 1 and at cycle 7 day 1. The samples were taken from a phase I, first-in-human, multicenter, open-label dose-escalation trial of ivuxolimab. Adults with locally advanced or metastatic melanoma, renal cell, hepatocellular, or head and neck squamous cell carcinoma were enrolled in the trial. Before TCR sequencing, CD4+ and CD8+ T cells were separately sorted from peripheral blood.

Overall study results and their limits: At doses of 0.1 to 3.0 mg/kg, clonal expansion of both CD4+ and CD8+ T cells in blood was seen between baseline and week 6. After ivuxolimab, more expanded clones were found on average in CD8+ T cells than in CD4+ T cells. In the 0.1-3.0 mg/kg groups, partial responders were among the patients with the lowest normalized peripheral clonal expansion, particularly in CD8+ T cells. Low levels of normalized T-cell clonal expansion were also shown by some nonresponding patients. Which antigens the clonally expanded peripheral T cells were specific for was not determined.

Sequencing was performed on CD4+ or CD8+ T cells sorted from blood, taken in a trial of the OX40 agonist ivuxolimab. This chain is built from TRBV27 and TRBJ1-1, with TRBD1 tentatively as D gene (5 bases match). This TCR was sampled from an adult with an advanced solid tumor such as melanoma, head and neck, liver or kidney cancer. The base sequence is TGTGCCAGCAGTTCTCATCTGGGGGGGAACACTGAAGCTTTCTTT. This translates into CASSSHLGGNTEAFF.